This T cell receptor beta chain appears in the sequencing data of a study of blood T cell repertoires in COVID-19. Turning to the study itself: T cells, B-cell-depleted T cells, or PBMCs supplied cDNA or gDNA.

Sequencing used immunoSEQ multiplex PCR; TCRdb keeps in-frame clones, though not all of them. The repertoire holds about 120,000 clones, roughly nine tenths seen once, with approximately 8.7% in the top ten. The source of this sequence is a man aged 65 to 79 who had recovered from COVID-19. The sequencing sample was made of peripheral blood.

CDR3 protein: CASSLASGAPYF. Written as DNA, the CDR3 is TGTGCCAGCAGCTTAGCGTCAGGGGCCCCGTACTTC. The rearrangement joins TRBV11-2 to TRBJ2-7; possible D gene TRBD1, 6 bases. There are 12 residues in the CDR3. Germline lookup yields CDR1 SGHAT and CDR2 FQNNGV. V lost 1 base and J 12 bases, leaving 13 bases between the germline ends.